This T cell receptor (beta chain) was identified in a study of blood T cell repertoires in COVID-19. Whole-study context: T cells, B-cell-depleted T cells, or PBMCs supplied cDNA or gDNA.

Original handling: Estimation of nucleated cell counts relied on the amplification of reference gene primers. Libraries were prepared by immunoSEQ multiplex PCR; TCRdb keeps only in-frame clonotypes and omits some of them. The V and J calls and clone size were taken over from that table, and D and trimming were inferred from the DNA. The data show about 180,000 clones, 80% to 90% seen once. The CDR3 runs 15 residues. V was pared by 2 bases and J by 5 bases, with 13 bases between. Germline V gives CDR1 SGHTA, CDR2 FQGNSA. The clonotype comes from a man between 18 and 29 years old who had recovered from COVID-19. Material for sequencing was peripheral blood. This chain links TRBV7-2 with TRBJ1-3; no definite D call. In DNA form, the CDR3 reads TGTGCCAGCAGCTTACCGGGATCTGGCAGAAACACCATATATTTT. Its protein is CASSLPGSGRNTIYF.